This T cell receptor (beta chain) was observed in a study of blood T cells in healthy people across ages (dated by TCRdb to about 2015). A note on the overall study: In model experiments, template switching captured roughly one uniquely barcoded TCR beta cDNA molecule for every two T cells. Using deep sequencing normalized with unique cDNA molecular identifiers, the study measured how TCR beta repertoire diversity changes with age. Four age groups were formed from the donors: young (average about 16 years), middle-aged (around 40), aged (62) and long-lived (about 80). To avoid experimental bias, donors of different ages were distributed randomly across sequencing lanes. For two donors (one aged 18 to 30 and one aged 80 or older), the study analyzed two additional independent replicas of 1 million unique cDNA reads from the same blood draw. Summary of the overall study and its limitations: Estimates of total diversity from one million sequenced T cells were regarded as lower bounds and underestimates. Since profiling was done on bulk unsorted PBMCs, naive and antigen-experienced compartments could not be conclusively compared. Compared with the aged group, the long-lived group had more naive CD4+ T cells, fewer expanded clones and increased TCR diversity, a pattern suggesting age selection. The CMV infection status of donors was not known, potentially confounding age-related changes in expanded clonotypes. Observed TCR beta diversity correlated strongly with the percentage of naive T cells measured by flow cytometry. As age increased, observed TCR beta diversity per million T cells dropped in a roughly linear way, and a significant reduction was already evident by age 40.

On this clonotype: The specificity of this receptor is unknown. No base qualities exist here, and no much larger clone lies one base off it.

Systemically healthy Caucasian individuals from Russia, around 39 in total and aged about 6 to 100 years, were included as donors. Roughly 11 milliliters of peripheral blood were drawn from each donor into EDTA-treated Vacutainer tubes. Ficoll-Paque density-gradient centrifugation was used to isolate PBMCs, with at least 7 million obtained per sample. Total RNA was extracted from PBMCs with Trizol reagent, with at least 5 micrograms obtained per sample. For every donor, an aliquot of PBMCs went through flow cytometry to measure the percentages of naive CD45RAhigh/CD27high T cells. Receptor amplification or capture employed 5' RACE. The listed sequencing device is Illumina HiSeq 2500. A second PCR of roughly 7 to 11 cycles was performed with a sample-barcoded 5' primer and a J-beta primer mix. A unique molecular identifier was introduced onto each TCR beta cDNA molecule by a template-switch 5' adaptor carrying 12 random nucleotides. At least 2.5 million CDR3-containing paired-end reads were obtained from each sample. The Mint cDNA synthesis kit, primed by a TRBC-specific oligonucleotide, was used to synthesize first-strand cDNA from all RNA. Following uracil-DNA glycosylase treatment, all cDNA underwent a first 18-cycle PCR with the universal primers M1SS and BC2_uni_R. The original pipeline was this. Each sample was normalized by randomly selecting 1 million high-quality reads, each carrying a distinct molecular identifier. Instead of being binned into consensus sequences, reads with shared molecular identifiers were discarded. MiTCR, run with a Q25 quality threshold and the strictest error-elimination algorithm, handled CDR3 identification, clonotype clustering and error correction. Lower-bound total TCR beta diversity was estimated with a nonparametric unseen species model using Euler transformation. In TCRdb, the public reads were trimmed at Q25 with fastp and aligned with MiXCR, with productive beta chains retained. Identical CDR3 proteins give one entry, which carries the most common genes and DNA. The V and J calls follow TCRdb's processing rather than the paper's. In this sample the table shows about 1.6 million distinct CDR3 sequences, around 35% of which occur a single time. The ten largest clones represent around 10% of the sample.

CDR1 and CDR2, looked up from the germline V gene (reference sequence), are MNHNY and SVGAGI. CDR3 length: 12 amino acids, cysteine to phenylalanine. Only the CDR3 DNA is retained, 36 bases long and in frame from the first base. Cut back by 4 bases and 5 bases, the V and J ends lie 8 bases apart. The sequence was collected from a woman in her twenties or thirties in good health. This sequence uses TRBV6-6 and TRBJ1-2; the D gene cannot be resolved reliably. Sequences were obtained from blood. This receptor has the CDR3 CASSCQVYGYTF. In nucleotides, the sequence is TGTGCCAGCAGTTGCCAGGTTTATGGCTACACCTTC.